This T cell receptor beta chain was observed in a study of OX40 agonist ivuxolimab in advanced cancers. Germline V lookup: CDR1 SEHNR, CDR2 FQNEAQ (reference sequence). V lost 5 bases and J lost 1; bases outside the gene matches: 5. The CDR3 loop spans 14 amino acids. Sequencing used immunoSEQ multiplex PCR; TCRdb keeps in-frame clones, though not all of them. The sample holds 74,000 or so clones, around 90% seen once. The origin of this receptor is an adult with an advanced solid tumor such as melanoma, head and neck, liver or kidney cancer. Sequenced material: CD4+ or CD8+ T cells sorted from blood, taken in a trial of the OX40 agonist ivuxolimab. The chain is built from TRBV7-9 and TRBJ2-7, with TRBD1 matching over 7 bases. CDR3 sequence reads: CASSDRQGSYEQYF. The CDR3 DNA reads as TGTGCCAGCAGCGATCGACAGGGTTCCTACGAGCAGTACTTC.